A selection of T cell receptor beta chains follows, all from one sample in a study of blood T cell repertoires in COVID-19. This table comes from immunoSEQ multiplex PCR, and its TCRdb copy is limited to in-frame clones, with some not included. This table holds over 60,000 clones, approximately 92% found once. Sequenced sample: peripheral blood. The receptor set was obtained from a human donor in a cohort sampled during active COVID-19. Each CDR3 is given with its conserved first and last residue. A D gene is named only where the DNA matches it firmly. A clone size is listed for some rows: how often the clone was seen (once, few, many), or a class if it is expanded.

abundance: -; d_gene: TRBD2; j_gene: TRBJ2-7; v_gene: TRBV6-5; CDR3aa: CASRLAGLYEQYF; CDR3nt: TGTGCCAGCAGACTAGCGGGCCTCTACGAGCAGTACTTC
abundance: -; d_gene: -; j_gene: TRBJ2-2; v_gene: TRBV7-9; CDR3aa: CASTLSAAGGELFF; CDR3nt: TGTGCCAGCACCCTCTCAGCCGCGGGCGGGGAGCTGTTTTTT
abundance: -; d_gene: TRBD2; j_gene: TRBJ2-3; v_gene: TRBV5-1; CDR3aa: CASSPGGGRTDTQYF; CDR3nt: TGCGCCAGCAGCCCCGGGGGGGGTCGCACAGATACGCAGTATTTT
abundance: -; d_gene: -; j_gene: TRBJ2-7; v_gene: TRBV27; CDR3aa: CASSFSSAWTEQYF; CDR3nt: TGTGCCAGCAGTTTTTCTAGCGCCTGGACGGAGCAGTACTTC
abundance: -; d_gene: TRBD1; j_gene: TRBJ1-2; v_gene: TRBV7-2; CDR3aa: CASSLGQVIGGYTF; CDR3nt: TGTGCCAGCAGCCTGGGACAGGTTATTGGAGGCTACACCTTC
abundance: once; d_gene: TRBD2; j_gene: TRBJ2-5; v_gene: TRBV2; CDR3aa: CASSPLVAGDLQETQYF; CDR3nt: TGTGCCAGCAGTCCTCTTGTCGCGGGGGACCTTCAAGAGACCCAGTACTTC
abundance: -; d_gene: -; j_gene: TRBJ2-7; v_gene: TRBV5-1; CDR3aa: CASSLEGGGHSYEQYF; CDR3nt: TGCGCCAGCAGCTTGGAAGGCGGGGGCCACTCCTACGAGCAGTACTTC
abundance: once; d_gene: -; j_gene: TRBJ1-4; v_gene: TRBV28; CDR3aa: CASSSIHGGREKLFF; CDR3nt: TGTGCCAGCAGTTCCATCCACGGGGGGCGCGAAAAACTGTTTTTT
abundance: -; d_gene: -; j_gene: TRBJ2-1; v_gene: TRBV6-5; CDR3aa: CASTWDSDYNEQFF; CDR3nt: TGTGCCAGCACGTGGGACTCAGACTACAATGAGCAGTTCTTC
abundance: -; d_gene: -; j_gene: TRBJ2-2; v_gene: TRBV7-3; CDR3aa: CASSLSDTGELFF; CDR3nt: TGTGCCAGCAGCTTATCGGACACCGGGGAGCTGTTTTTT
abundance: -; d_gene: TRBD2; j_gene: TRBJ2-1; v_gene: TRBV12-3/TRBV12-4; CDR3aa: CASNYGLAGSQFF; CDR3nt: TGTGCCAGCAACTACGGACTAGCGGGATCCCAGTTCTTC
abundance: once; d_gene: TRBD2; j_gene: TRBJ2-2; v_gene: TRBV5-8; CDR3aa: CASSYHSGINTGELFF; CDR3nt: TGTGCCAGCAGCTATCATAGCGGGATAAACACCGGGGAGCTGTTTTTT
abundance: -; d_gene: TRBD2; j_gene: TRBJ2-7; v_gene: TRBV7-2; CDR3aa: CASSIPSSGRWSHEQYF; CDR3nt: TGTGCCAGCAGCATCCCCTCTAGCGGGAGGTGGAGCCACGAGCAGTACTTC
abundance: -; d_gene: TRBD1; j_gene: TRBJ2-5; v_gene: TRBV19; CDR3aa: CASSIEGQGGETQYF; CDR3nt: TGTGCCAGTAGTATAGAAGGACAGGGGGGAGAGACCCAGTACTTC
abundance: -; d_gene: -; j_gene: TRBJ2-4; v_gene: TRBV6-1; CDR3aa: CASSGDGRGGKNIQYF; CDR3nt: TGTGCCAGCAGTGGGGACGGTAGGGGAGGCAAAAACATTCAGTACTTC
abundance: -; d_gene: -; j_gene: TRBJ1-3; v_gene: TRBV7-9; CDR3aa: CASSLGNRFSGNTIYF; CDR3nt: TGTGCCAGCAGCTTAGGTAACCGGTTCTCTGGAAACACCATATATTTT
abundance: once; d_gene: TRBD1; j_gene: TRBJ1-5; v_gene: TRBV4-1; CDR3aa: CASSHQDRGNQPQHF; CDR3nt: TGCGCCAGCAGCCATCAGGACAGGGGCAATCAGCCCCAGCATTTT